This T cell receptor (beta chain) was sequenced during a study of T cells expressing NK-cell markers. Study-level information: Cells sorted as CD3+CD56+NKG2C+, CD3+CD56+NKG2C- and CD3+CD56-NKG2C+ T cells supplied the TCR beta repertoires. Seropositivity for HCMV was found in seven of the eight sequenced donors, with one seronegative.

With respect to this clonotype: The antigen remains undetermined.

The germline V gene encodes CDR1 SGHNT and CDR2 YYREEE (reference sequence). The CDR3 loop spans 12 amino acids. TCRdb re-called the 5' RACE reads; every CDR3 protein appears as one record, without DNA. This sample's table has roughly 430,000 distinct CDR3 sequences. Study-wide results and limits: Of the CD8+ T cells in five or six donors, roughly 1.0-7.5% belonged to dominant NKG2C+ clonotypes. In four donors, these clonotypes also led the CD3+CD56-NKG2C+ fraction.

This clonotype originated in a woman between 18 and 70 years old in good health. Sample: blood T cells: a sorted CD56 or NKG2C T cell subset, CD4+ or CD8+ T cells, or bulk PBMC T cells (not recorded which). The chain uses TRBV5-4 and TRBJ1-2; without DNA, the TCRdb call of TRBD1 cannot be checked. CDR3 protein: CASRLPPGGYTF.